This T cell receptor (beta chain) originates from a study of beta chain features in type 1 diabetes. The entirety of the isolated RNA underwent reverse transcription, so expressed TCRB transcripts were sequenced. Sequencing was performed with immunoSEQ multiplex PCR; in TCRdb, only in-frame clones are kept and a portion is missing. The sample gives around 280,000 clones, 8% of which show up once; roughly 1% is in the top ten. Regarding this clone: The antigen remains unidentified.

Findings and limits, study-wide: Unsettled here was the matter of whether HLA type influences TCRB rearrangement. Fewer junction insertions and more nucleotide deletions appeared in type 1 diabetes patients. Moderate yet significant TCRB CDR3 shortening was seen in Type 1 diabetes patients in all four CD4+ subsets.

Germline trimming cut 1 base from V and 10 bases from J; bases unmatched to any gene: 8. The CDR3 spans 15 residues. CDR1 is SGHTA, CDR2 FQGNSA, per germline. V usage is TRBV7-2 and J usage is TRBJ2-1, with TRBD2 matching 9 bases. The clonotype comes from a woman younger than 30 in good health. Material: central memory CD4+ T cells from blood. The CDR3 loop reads CASSLEVAGVGEQFF. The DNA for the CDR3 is TGTGCCAGCAGCTTAGAGGTAGCGGGAGTTGGGGAGCAGTTCTTC.